One sample yielded the 17 T cell receptor beta chains listed below, sequenced in a study of cytomegalovirus exposure and HLA in healthy donors. With 60 Vbeta and 13 Jbeta primers, the PCR was carried out. Profiling relied on immunoSEQ multiplex PCR, and the TCRdb table lists in-frame clones only, not all of them. The table records about 200,000 clones, 82% of them present only once. Sequences were obtained from PBMCs. All receptors derive from a man between 40 and 49 years old in good health and CMV-seropositive.

The gene calls are TRBV7-9 and TRBJ2-1; 14 nucleotides match TRBD2. The V gene's germline CDR1 is SEHNR and CDR2 FQNEAQ (reference sequence). J lost 8 bases, V lost 4 bases, and 4 bases had no gene match. This CDR3 has 15 amino acids. This CDR3 is CASSSGTSGSDEQFF. CDR3 DNA sequence: TGTGCCAGCAGCTCGGGGACTAGCGGGAGTGATGAGCAGTTCTTC.

The chain couples TRBV5-4 to TRBJ2-2; 14 bases align to TRBD2. Germline loops: CDR1 SGHNT, CDR2 YYREEE (reference sequence). The V segment lost 4 bases and the J segment 8 bases; nucleotides outside the gene matches: 7. The CDR3 length is 16 residues. The CDR3 nucleotides read TGTGCCAGCAGCAAATCGGGACTAGCGGGAGTTGGGGAGCTGTTTTTT. This translates into CASSKSGLAGVGELFF.

The chain links TRBV30 to TRBJ2-7; 8 bases match TRBD2. Germline CDR1 is GTSNPN and CDR2 is SVGIG (reference sequence). The CDR3 covers 13 residues. With 2 bases clipped from V and 4 bases from J, the junction kept 4 bases outside the gene matches. CDR3 sequence reads: CAWSSGRDYEQYF. CDR3 bases: TGTGCCTGGAGTAGCGGGAGAGATTACGAGCAGTACTTC.

This clone was counted a few times. The chain employs TRBV5-1 and TRBJ1-1; D might be TRBD1 (6 bases). The CDR3 has 14 residues. The ends were cut back, 4 bases at V and 2 bases at J, with 12 bases in the middle. Germline lookup yields CDR1 SGHRS and CDR2 YFSETQ. The CDR3 sequence is CASSLKQGNTEAFF. In DNA, the CDR3 is TGCGCCAGCAGCCTAAAACAGGGTAACACTGAAGCTTTCTTT.

The genes are TRBV5-1 and TRBJ1-2; perhaps TRBD1 as D (5 bases). Germline CDR1 reads SGHRS; CDR2 reads YFSETQ. With 0 bases removed from V and 8 bases from J, the gap between germline ends came to 20 bases. There are 16 residues in the CDR3. CDR3 in amino acids: CASSLGPWQGGEGYTF. Written as DNA, the CDR3 is TGCGCCAGCAGCTTGGGCCCCTGGCAGGGTGGAGAAGGCTACACCTTC.

This clone has just a few counts. The chain employs TRBV12-5 and TRBJ2-1, with 9 bases aligning to TRBD2. The CDR3 length is 18 residues. V dropped 2 bases and J dropped 0; count of bases not matched to a gene: 8. The V gene's germline CDR1 is LGHNT and CDR2 FRNRAP. CDR3 sequence (DNA): TGTGCTAGTGGTTTGACAACCCTGACTAGCGGCTCCTACAATGAGCAGTTCTTC. Its protein is CASGLTTLTSGSYNEQFF.

The chain combines TRBV11-3 with TRBJ2-5, with TRBD2 identical over 8 bases. V was clipped by 8 bases and J by 1 base; unmatched bases: 6. Germline V gives CDR1 SGHNT, CDR2 YENEEA. This CDR3 region has 14 residues. The DNA for the CDR3 is TGTGCCAGCCAGCGGGAGACCTCCCAAGAGACCCAGTACTTC. Translating gives CASQRETSQETQYF.

V is TRBV2 and J is TRBJ2-2; perhaps TRBD2 as D (6 bases). CDR1 is SNHLY, CDR2 FYNNEI, per germline. V was cut by 2 bases and J by 6 bases, with 13 bases left in between. There are 15 residues in the CDR3. The CDR3 nucleotides read TGTGCCAGCAGTGAAAGGCGGGGCGAATCCGGGGAGCTGTTTTTT. This encodes CASSERRGESGELFF.

The chain uses TRBV4-1 and TRBJ2-7; 10 nucleotides agree with TRBD2. The V gene end was trimmed by 4 bases and the J gene end by 7 bases; junction bases not matched to a gene: 7. The CDR3 consists of 14 residues. Germline CDR1 is MGHRA and CDR2 is YSYEKL. The CDR3 bases are TGCGCCAGCAGCCCTCTAGCGGGAGCTAGGGAGCAGTACTTC. It is translated as CASSPLAGAREQYF.

The V gene is TRBV18, the J gene TRBJ1-5; tentative D call: TRBD1 (5 bases). This CDR3 comprises 14 residues. V dropped 4 bases and J dropped 3 bases, with 10 bases sitting between them. The germline gives CDR1 KGHSH, CDR2 LQKENI. In DNA, the CDR3 is TGTGCCAGCTCACTTCAGGGTTACAATCAGCCCCAGCATTTT. Its translation: CASSLQGYNQPQHF.

This chain joins TRBV27 and TRBJ2-5; 13 bases are shared with TRBD2. The CDR3 is made up of 15 amino acids. Trimming removed 4 bases from V and 6 bases from J; junction bases left unmatched: 5. In germline, CDR1 is MNHEY, CDR2 SMNVEV (reference sequence). The CDR3: CASSYWTSGRQTQYF. The CDR3 DNA sequence: TGTGCCAGCAGTTACTGGACTAGCGGGAGACAGACCCAGTACTTC.

This clone is a singleton in its sample. The rearrangement links TRBV27 to TRBJ2-7; weak D call: TRBD1 (6 bases). Trimming pared 6 bases from V and 3 bases from J, leaving 15 bases between. CDR1 MNHEY and CDR2 SMNVEV come from the germline V gene (reference sequence). This CDR3 region has 14 residues. CDR3 loop: CASSPQGTFYEQYF. The DNA for the CDR3 is TGTGCCAGCAGCCCCCAGGGGACCTTCTACGAGCAGTACTTC.

This rearrangement joins TRBV5-1 to TRBJ1-4; TRBD1 might be the D (5 bases). Trimming removed 5 bases from V and 2 bases from J, with 7 bases in between. Germline CDR1 reads SGHRS; CDR2 reads YFSETQ. The CDR3 runs to 13 residues. As DNA, the CDR3 is TGCGCCAGCAGGACAGCTACTAATGAAAAACTGTTTTTT. Protein sequence: CASRTATNEKLFF.

The rearrangement joins TRBV6-6 to TRBJ2-7, with TRBD1 matching 7 bases. The CDR3 covers 14 residues. J lost 2 bases, V lost 2 bases, and 3 bases had no gene match. CDR1 and CDR2 (germline): MNHNY, SVGAGI (reference sequence). CDR3 loop: CASSYVGQAYEQYF. DNA of the CDR3: TGTGCCAGCAGTTACGTCGGACAGGCCTACGAGCAGTACTTC.

This clone appeared a few times. The chain couples TRBV6-5 to TRBJ2-5; no firm D call. The germline gives CDR1 MNHEY, CDR2 SVGAGI. V dropped 6 bases and J dropped 5 bases, with 13 bases sitting between them. The CDR3 is 13 amino acids. CDR3 region: CASRQTSAETQYF. The CDR3 coding sequence is TGTGCCAGCAGGCAGACTTCCGCTGAGACCCAGTACTTC.

Worth noting for this clone: This sample also contains other DNA sequences that code for the same CDR3. The chain uses TRBV27 and TRBJ1-2, with D possibly matching TRBD1 (6 bases). Germline V gives CDR1 MNHEY, CDR2 SMNVEV (reference sequence). V lost 7 bases and J lost 7, with 16 bases in between. The CDR3 loop spans 13 amino acids. Written as DNA, the CDR3 is TGTGCCAGCAAACCCGACTGGGGGCCTGGCTACACCTTC. Residues: CASKPDWGPGYTF.

This clone has a handful of counts. J is TRBJ1-6 and V is TRBV10-1, with a tentative D call TRBD1 (6 bases). V lost 6 bases and J lost 10, with 16 bases in between. The CDR3 is 14 amino acids. Germline-derived CDR1 and CDR2 are WNHNN and SYGVQD (reference sequence). CDR3 sequence reads: CASSKDRFRSPLHF. CDR3 DNA sequence: TGCGCCAGCAGCAAGGACAGATTTCGATCACCCCTCCACTTT.